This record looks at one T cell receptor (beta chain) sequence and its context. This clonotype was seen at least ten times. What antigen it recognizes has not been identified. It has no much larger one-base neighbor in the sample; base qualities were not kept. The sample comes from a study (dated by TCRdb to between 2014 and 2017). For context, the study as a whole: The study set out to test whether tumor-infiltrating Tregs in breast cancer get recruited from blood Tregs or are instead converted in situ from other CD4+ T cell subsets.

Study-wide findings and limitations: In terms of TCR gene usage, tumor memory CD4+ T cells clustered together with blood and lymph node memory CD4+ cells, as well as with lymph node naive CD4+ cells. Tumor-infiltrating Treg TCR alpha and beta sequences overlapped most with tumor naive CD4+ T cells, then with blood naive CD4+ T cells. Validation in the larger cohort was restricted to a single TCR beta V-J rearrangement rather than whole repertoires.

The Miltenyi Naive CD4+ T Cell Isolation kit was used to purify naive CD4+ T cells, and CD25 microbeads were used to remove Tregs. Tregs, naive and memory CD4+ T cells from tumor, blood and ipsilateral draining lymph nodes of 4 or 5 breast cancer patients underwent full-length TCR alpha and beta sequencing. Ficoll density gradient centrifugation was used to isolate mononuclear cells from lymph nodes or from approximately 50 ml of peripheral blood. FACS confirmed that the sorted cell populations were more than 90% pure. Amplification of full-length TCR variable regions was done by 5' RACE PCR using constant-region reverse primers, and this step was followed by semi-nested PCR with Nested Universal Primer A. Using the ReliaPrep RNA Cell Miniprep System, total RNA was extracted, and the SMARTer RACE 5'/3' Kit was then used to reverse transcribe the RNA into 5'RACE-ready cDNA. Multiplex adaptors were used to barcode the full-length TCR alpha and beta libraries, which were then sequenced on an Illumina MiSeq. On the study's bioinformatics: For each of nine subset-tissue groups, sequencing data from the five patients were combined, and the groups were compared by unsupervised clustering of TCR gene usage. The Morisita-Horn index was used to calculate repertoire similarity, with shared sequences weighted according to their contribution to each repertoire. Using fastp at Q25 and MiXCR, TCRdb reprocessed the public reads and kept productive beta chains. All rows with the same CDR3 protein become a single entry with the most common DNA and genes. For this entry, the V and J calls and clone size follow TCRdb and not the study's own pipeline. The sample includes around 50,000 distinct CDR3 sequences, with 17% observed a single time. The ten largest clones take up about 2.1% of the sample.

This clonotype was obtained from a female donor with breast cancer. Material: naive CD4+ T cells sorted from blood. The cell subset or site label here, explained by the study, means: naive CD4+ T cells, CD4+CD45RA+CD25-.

The nucleotide sequence is given as TGTGCCAGCAGCCCCAAGGGGTATCACTCCGAAGCTTTCTTT. Its translation reads: CASSPKGYHSEAFF. Here the chain combines TRBV6-5 and TRBJ1-1; TRBD1 is perhaps the D gene, given 5 matching bases. Spanning cysteine to phenylalanine, the CDR3 consists of 14 amino acids. Only the CDR3 part of the read is kept: 42 bases, read in frame from the first base. In the germline V gene, CDR1 corresponds to MNHEY and CDR2 to SVGAGI. Deletion took 6 bases off V and 8 bases off J, with a span of 19 bases between the germline ends.